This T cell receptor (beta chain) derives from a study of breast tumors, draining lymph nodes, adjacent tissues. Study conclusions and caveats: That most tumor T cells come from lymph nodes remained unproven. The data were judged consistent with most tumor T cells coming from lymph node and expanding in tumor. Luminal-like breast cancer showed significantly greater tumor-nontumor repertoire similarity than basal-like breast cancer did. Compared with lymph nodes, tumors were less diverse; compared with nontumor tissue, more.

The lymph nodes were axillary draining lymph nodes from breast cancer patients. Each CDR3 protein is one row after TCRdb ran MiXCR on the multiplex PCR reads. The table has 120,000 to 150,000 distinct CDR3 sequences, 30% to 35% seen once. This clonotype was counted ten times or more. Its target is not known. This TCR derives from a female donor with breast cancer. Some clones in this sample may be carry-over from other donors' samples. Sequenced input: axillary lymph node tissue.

The CDR3 coding sequence is TGTGCCAGCAGTCCATGGCGGACAGGGGCGGATCAGCCCCAGCATTTT. Translating it yields CASSPWRTGADQPQHF. The V gene is TRBV28, the J gene TRBJ1-5; 9 nucleotides agree with TRBD1. Losses at the gene ends were 5 bases for V and 5 bases for J; bases not matched to a gene: 10. The CDR3 extends over 16 amino acids. Germline lookup yields CDR1 MDHEN and CDR2 SYDVKM.